The 22 T cell receptor beta chains below were found in one sample sequenced in a study of T cells in women clearing cervical HPV infection (dated by TCRdb to between 2018 and 2020). Receptor amplification or capture employed the immunoSEQ multiplex PCR assay. Sourced from immuneACCESS, this table was stored by TCRdb with only in-frame sequences that have V and J called. A share of the clones is absent; for the studies checked, an unresolved V gene accounts for under half, and the remainder has no known explanation. For this sample, the table gives over 15,000 clones. About 11% of the sample lies in the top ten. Sequenced material: blood buffy coat. The source of these receptors is a woman aged 18-69 years with a cervical HPV16 infection that either progressed to CIN3+ or cleared (not recorded which).

For this clone: Distinct nucleotide sequences in the sample also encode this CDR3. The CDR3 protein is CASNTGLPKNIQYF. The sequenced part of the CDR3 DNA is TGTGCCAGTAATACAGGGCTGCCCAAAAACATT. V gene TRBV2 combines with J gene TRBJ2-4; the D gene is possibly TRBD1 (6 bases). From the germline J gene comes the end of the CDR3, since the read stops 3 residues before it. Trimming took 9 bases from V and 2 from J, leaving 14 bases between them. The germline CDR1 and CDR2 sequences are SNHLY and FYNNEI. CDR3 length equals 14 residues.

Concerning this clone itself: Read sequence stops 3 residues before the CDR3 end, and the germline J gene provides the missing end. This rearrangement joins TRBV13 to TRBJ2-1; D is unresolved. V was trimmed by 1 base and J by 9 bases, leaving 4 bases between them. Germline V gene lookup returns CDR1 PRHDT and CDR2 FYEKMQ (reference sequence). The CDR3 covers 11 residues. CDR3 region: CASSLEAEQFF. CDR3 DNA (partial): TGTGCCAGCAGCTTAGAGGCTGAG. Complete variable domain (other parts from reference TRBV13 and TRBJ2-1): AAGVIQSPRHLIKEKRETATLKCYPIPRHDTVYWYQQGPGQDPQFLISFYEKMQSDKGSIPDRFSAQQFSDYHSELNMSSLELGDSALYFCASSLEAEQFFGPGTRLTVL.

Of note for this clone: The read stops 3 residues short of the end of the CDR3; the missing end is completed from the germline J gene. The chain is built from TRBV19 and TRBJ1-1; 7 nucleotides align to TRBD1. V lost 6 bases to trimming and J lost 4 bases; unmatched junction nucleotides: 2. CDR1 and CDR2 from the germline V gene are LNHDA and SQIVND (reference sequence). The CDR3 runs 12 residues. CDR3 in amino acids: CASSQGGTEAFF. CDR3 bases read: TGTGCCAGTAGCCAGGGGGGCACTGAA.

As concerns this clone: Coverage ceases 3 residues before the CDR3 finishes, and the germline J gene fills in the end. This chain joins TRBV7-2 and TRBJ1-5; no clear D gene. The CDR3 covers 14 residues. Trimming left V 2 bases short and J 9 bases short, with 14 bases between. Per germline, CDR1 SGHTA and CDR2 FQGNSA. The DNA read from the CDR3 is TGTGCCAGCAGCTTAACGCTGGTCGCCAGGCCC. Protein: CASSLTLVARP. The entire CDR3 protein is CASSLTLVARPQHF. The variable domain in full, completed from reference TRBV7-2 and TRBJ1-5, reads GAGVSQSPSNKVTEKGKDVELRCDPISGHTALYWYRQSLGQGLEFLIYFQGNSAPDKSGLPSDRFSAERTGGSVSTLTIQRTQQEDSAVYLCASSLTLVARPQHFGDGTRLSIL.

With respect to this clone: The read gets to within 3 residues of the CDR3 end, and the germline J gene fills in the rest. The rearrangement links TRBV5-1 to TRBJ2-5; 11 nucleotides line up with TRBD1. This CDR3 spans 15 amino acids. Germline values: CDR1 SGHRS, CDR2 YFSETQ. Trimming cost V 4 bases and J 5 bases; bases outside gene matches: 7. The CDR3 bases that were read are TGCGCCAGCAGCCTAGGACAGGGGGCTGGTGAGACC. It yields the protein CASSLGQGAGET. The full CDR3 protein reads CASSLGQGAGETQYF.

On this clone itself: The read terminates 3 residues before the CDR3 end, so the remaining end is supplied by the germline J gene. The genes are TRBV12-3 or TRBV12-4 and TRBJ1-5, with D possibly being TRBD1 (5 bases). V shed 6 bases and J shed 0 bases, with 12 bases lying between them. The CDR3 spans 15 residues. The DNA read from the CDR3 is TGTGCCAGCAGCAATCTGGGGGGTAGCAATCAGCCC. As protein: CASSNLGGSNQP. Given in full, the CDR3 is CASSNLGGSNQPQHF.

With respect to this clone: The observed sequence ends 3 residues before the CDR3 terminus, with the missing tail filled in from the germline J gene. The V and J genes are TRBV7-2 and TRBJ1-2; D call uncertain. The germline V gene encodes CDR1 SGHTA and CDR2 FQGNSA. The CDR3 runs to 15 residues. Here the CDR3 reads CASSSKQSSADTYTF. The part of the CDR3 DNA that was read is TGTGCCAGCAGCTCAAAACAGAGTTCCGCAGATACC.

With respect to this clone: Read data end 3 residues before the CDR3 end; the end is taken from the germline J gene. This chain links TRBV5-1 with TRBJ2-7, with D possibly being TRBD1 (5 bases). Trimming left V 2 bases short and J 1 base short, with 7 bases between. The CDR3 totals 13 residues. Looked up from germline, CDR1 is SGHRS and CDR2 is YFSETQ. The CDR3 is CASSLQESYEQYF. CDR3 DNA (partial): TGCGCCAGCAGCTTACAGGAATCCTACGAG. The full variable domain, in which reference TRBV5-1 and TRBJ2-7 provide the parts outside the CDR3, is KAGVTQTPRYLIKTRGQQVTLSCSPISGHRSVSWYQQTPGQGLQFLFEYFSETQRNKGNFPGRFSGRQFSNSRSEMNVSTLELGDSALYLCASSLQESYEQYFGPGTRLTVT.

About this clone: The missing CDR3 end, 3 residues past where the read stops, is filled in from the germline J gene. The chain carries TRBV20-1 and TRBJ2-7; 11 bases are a match to TRBD1. Germline CDR1 is DFQATT and CDR2 is SNEGSKA (reference sequence). The trim removed 1 base at V and 0 bases at J, leaving 11 bases unmatched. The CDR3 extends over 18 amino acids. The CDR3 sequence: CSARGGQGDAQLSYEQYF. CDR3 bases read: TGCAGTGCTAGAGGGGGACAGGGGGACGCTCAACTCTCCTACGAG.

Turning to this clone: The CDR3 extends 3 residues past the end of the read, so its final part is completed from the germline J gene. The gene calls are TRBV7-9 and TRBJ1-1; D not certain. V lost 4 bases, J lost 5 bases, and 11 bases lay in between. CDR1 and CDR2 from the germline V gene are SEHNR and FQNEAQ (reference sequence). The CDR3 contains 13 residues. The CDR3: CASSSELRTEAFF. CDR3 DNA, as far as it was read: TGTGCCAGCAGCTCAGAGTTGAGGACTGAA.

CDR3 sequence: CASSPSRDYRDPSNEQFF. The CDR3 DNA, read in part, is TGTGCCAGCAGTCCCTCGAGGGACTACCGTGACCCTTCCAATGAG. The rearrangement uses TRBV27 and TRBJ2-1; TRBD2 agrees at 7 bases. The CDR3 end is not reached by the read, which stops 3 residues before it; the germline J gene fills it in. CDR3 length: 18 amino acids. V lost 5 bases and J lost 6; bases outside the gene matches: 19. Germline values: CDR1 MNHEY, CDR2 SMNVEV (reference sequence).

The DNA read from the CDR3 is TGTGCCAGCTCACCACCTCAGGGGGCGGGAACTGAA. Its protein is CASSPPQGAGTE. The whole CDR3 protein is CASSPPQGAGTEAFF. This chain connects TRBV18 to TRBJ1-1, with 8 bases matching TRBD1. The read finishes 3 residues shy of the CDR3 end, and the germline J gene is used to complete it. The germline V gene encodes CDR1 KGHSH and CDR2 LQKENI. J was trimmed by 5 bases and V by 0 bases; bases with no gene match: 5. The CDR3 has 15 residues. The whole variable domain, filled in from reference TRBV18 and TRBJ1-1, reads NAGVMQNPRHLVRRRGQEARLRCSPMKGHSHVYWYRQLPEEGLKFMVYLQKENIIDESGMPKERFSAEFPKEGPSILRIQQVVRGDSAAYFCASSPPQGAGTEAFFGQGTRLTVV.

Incomplete CDR3 DNA: TGTGCCAGCAGCTTTCCAGGGTCGGAGACG. Residues: CASSFPGSET. The whole CDR3 protein reads CASSFPGSETQYF. This chain links TRBV7-7 with TRBJ2-3; a possible D gene is TRBD1 (5 bases). The read comes to an end 3 residues before the CDR3 does, leaving the germline J gene to fill in the end. CDR1 is SSHAT, CDR2 FNYEAQ, per germline (reference sequence). The CDR3 is made up of 13 amino acids. The entire variable domain, with the rest obtained from reference TRBV7-7 and TRBJ2-3, is as follows: GAGVSQSPRYKVTKRGQDVTLRCDPISSHATLYWYQQALGQGPEFLTYFNYEAQPDKSGLPSDRFSAERPEGSISTLTIQRTEQRDSAMYRCASSFPGSETQYFGPGTRLTVL.

Note on this clone: The read ends 3 residues shy of where the CDR3 ends; the end is completed using the germline J gene. The chain joins TRBV18 to TRBJ1-2; 7 nucleotides match TRBD1. Germline values: CDR1 KGHSH, CDR2 LQKENI. This CDR3 contains 13 residues. CDR3 bases read: TGTGCCAGCTCACCACAGGGGGCTCGAGAC. Protein: CASSPQGARD. The CDR3 as a whole reads CASSPQGARDYTF.

To note about this clone: The CDR3 extends 3 residues past the end of the read, so its final part is completed from the germline J gene. The chain is built from TRBV18 and TRBJ1-2, with D unclear. Germline V lookup: CDR1 KGHSH, CDR2 LQKENI. The CDR3 covers 14 residues. The CDR3 loop is CASSPPSSRYDYTF. The sequenced CDR3 bases are TGTGCCAGCTCACCACCTAGCTCTAGGTACGAC.

A note on this clone: The missing CDR3 end, 3 residues past where the read stops, is filled in from the germline J gene. This sequence joins TRBV7-7 and TRBJ1-2, with D perhaps TRBD1 (6 bases). There are 16 residues in the CDR3. Per the germline V gene, CDR1 is SSHAT and CDR2 is FNYEAQ (reference sequence). The chain's CDR3 is CASSPGVTSGFNDYTF. The CDR3 DNA, read in part, is TGTGCCAGCAGCCCAGGGGTAACTAGCGGGTTCAATGAC.

As concerns this clone: Read sequence stops 3 residues before the CDR3 end, and the germline J gene provides the missing end. The chain uses TRBV19 and TRBJ2-1, with 15 nucleotides matching TRBD2. The V gene's germline CDR1 is LNHDA and CDR2 SQIVND (reference sequence). The J segment lost 4 bases and the V segment lost 5 bases, leaving 6 bases of the junction unmatched. The CDR3 contains 17 residues. The CDR3: CASSPGTSGRSYNEQFF. The sequenced CDR3 bases are TGTGCCAGTAGTCCGGGGACTAGCGGGAGGTCATACAATGAG. Full variable domain (remainder filled in from reference TRBV19 and TRBJ2-1): DGGITQSPKYLFRKEGQNVTLSCEQNLNHDAMYWYRQDPGQGLRLIYYSQIVNDFQKGDIAEGYSVSREKKESFPLTVTSAQKNPTAFYLCASSPGTSGRSYNEQFFGPGTRLTVL.

Notes on this clone: The sequenced fragment ends 3 residues before the CDR3 boundary, so the rest is inferred from the germline J gene. V is TRBV19 and J is TRBJ2-6; 10 bases are a match to TRBD2. CDR3 length: 20 amino acids. Germline CDR1 LNHDA, CDR2 SQIVND (reference sequence). The V segment lost 8 bases and the J segment 1 base; nucleotides outside the gene matches: 17. The CDR3 sequence: CASERLAGPGHISGANVLTF. The CDR3 DNA, read in part, is TGTGCCAGTGAAAGACTAGCGGGTCCCGGACATATATCTGGGGCCAACGTC.

The DNA read from the CDR3 is TGTGCCAGCAGCGCAATATCGGCGGGAGTGAGAGGAGGCGAG. Protein sequence: CASSAISAGVRGGE. The whole CDR3 sequence is CASSAISAGVRGGEQYF. J is TRBJ2-7 and V is TRBV7-6; 7 bases fit TRBD2. The sequenced fragment ends 3 residues before the CDR3 boundary, so the rest is inferred from the germline J gene. This CDR3 comprises 17 residues. Germline values: CDR1 SGHVS, CDR2 FNYEAQ. The V gene end was trimmed by 5 bases and the J gene end by 6 bases; junction bases not matched to a gene: 19.

CDR3 DNA, as far as it was read: TGTGCCAGCAGCTTCGTAGGGGGCACTGAA. This encodes CASSFVGGTE. The CDR3, in full, reads CASSFVGGTEAFF. The chain employs TRBV11-2 and TRBJ1-1; perhaps TRBD1 as D (6 bases). Read coverage stops 3 residues before the CDR3 terminus; the germline J gene supplies the remainder. CDR1 is SGHAT, CDR2 FQNNGV, per germline. V was trimmed by 3 bases and J by 4 bases, leaving 9 bases between them. The CDR3 is 13 residues long.

This clone is called medium-sized based on its frequency. The read finishes 3 residues shy of the CDR3 end, and the germline J gene is used to complete it. The chain uses TRBV20-1 and TRBJ2-3, with TRBD2 identical over 9 bases. CDR3 size: 13 residues. V was clipped by 8 bases and J by 1 base; unmatched bases: 4. Germline V lookup: CDR1 DFQATT, CDR2 SNEGSKA (reference sequence). CDR3 loop: CSSQRGGTDTQYF. The part of the CDR3 DNA that was read is TGCAGTTCGCAGCGGGGGGGCACAGATACG.

As to this clone: The observed sequence ends 3 residues before the CDR3 terminus, with the missing tail filled in from the germline J gene. V usage is TRBV11-2 and J usage is TRBJ2-7, with TRBD1 as a possible D gene (6 bases). Germline V gene sequence: CDR1 SGHAT, CDR2 FQNNGV. This CDR3 is 14 amino acids long. V lost 5 bases and J lost 0, with 11 bases in between. The CDR3 DNA, read in part, is TGTGCCAGCAGCGCAACAGGGAGCTCCTACGAG. Translation: CASSATGSSYE. The CDR3 in its entirety is CASSATGSSYEQYF.